The following is a TCR beta chain sequence with its context. It has no known antigen specificity. The method behind the library was the immunoSEQ multiplex PCR assay. For the multiplex PCR, a mixture combining 60 forward primers for TCR Vbeta segments and 13 reverse primers for TCR Jbeta segments was used. Amplification of the CDR3 region of rearranged TCR beta genes was performed with a multiplex PCR assay on genomic DNA. The Illumina HiSeq System was used to sequence the amplified TCR beta libraries as 87-base-pair reads. The paper's processing steps were these. A later analysis counted 65 million to 90 million unique TCR beta chains across the 670 or so repertoires, and around 12 million of these chains were shared by at least two donors. Raw reads were error-corrected and collapsed into unique sequences by a nearest-neighbor algorithm in which closely related sequences were merged to remove PCR and sequencing errors. CDR3 sequences were aligned to IMGT reference sequences to assign V, D and J gene segments. For a sequence to be retained, a match of at least six nucleotides to both a V gene segment and a J gene segment was required. Rearrangements were called productive when the CDR3 lacked stop codons and stayed in frame with V and J; all others were non-productive. Following IMGT convention, CDR3 was defined as the stretch from the second conserved V-encoded cysteine up to the conserved J-encoded phenylalanine. The earlier analysis of a few hundred of the donors excluded any sequence lacking an unambiguous match to a single V gene segment. In an earlier analysis of roughly 500 of the donors, V segments were called functional above 56.7% productive rearrangements and were called segregating when the between-donor standard deviation exceeded 5%. A statistical classification framework was developed to diagnose cytomegalovirus status using the catalog of TCR beta chain sequences. A later analysis assigned V and J genes by comparing TCR nucleotide sequences with IMGT/GENE-DB human TR gene sequences. Using the TCRdist pipeline, a later analysis assigned CDR3 sequences along with most-parsimonious VDJ recombination scenarios. A later analysis defined each TCR beta chain by its CDR3 amino acid sequence plus V-gene family, and excluded reads lacking a unique V-gene family. To address suspected cross-contamination and a sequencing artifact, a later analysis removed 550 to 750 highly shared, low-generation-probability nucleotide sequences. For each public chain, a later analysis derived a clonal expansion index from normalized ranks of inferred template counts within each repertoire. In a later analysis, generation probabilities were computed using a VDJ recombination model fitted to out-of-frame rearrangements, and the results were checked against IGoR. A later analysis scored TCR-TCR, TCR-HLA and TCR-CMV co-occurrence with hypergeometric tests, applying a repertoire-size bias correction to TCR pairs. To estimate false discovery rates, a later analysis permuted the HLA or CMV assignments 20 times. In a later analysis, co-occurring TCRs were grouped using DBSCAN, and TCRdist sequence similarity was added for clustering within HLA-allele-positive subsets. Repertoires with fewer than 30,000 or more than 120,000 public chains were left out of co-occurrence clustering, as were about five repertoires with anomalous nucleotide sharing. Imported from immuneACCESS, the table was reduced by TCRdb to in-frame sequences with V and J called. These copies leave out some clones; in studies compared against another copy, an unresolved V gene accounts for under half, and the cause of the remainder is not known. That table is the source of V, J and clone size, and D and trimming were worked out from the DNA. The table kept for this sample lists tens of thousands of clones. The leading ten clones occupy roughly 4.7% of the sample.

There are 14 amino acids in the CDR3, from cysteine to phenylalanine inclusive. Of the read, only the CDR3 DNA is kept; its 42 bases are in frame from base 1. Trimming costs V 4 bases and J 3 bases, and their ends lie 12 bases apart. CDR1 and CDR2, per the germline V gene, are SGHDN and FVKESK. This sample was taken from a study of cytomegalovirus exposure and HLA in healthy donors (dated by TCRdb to about 2017). Context from the whole study: In an earlier analysis of roughly 590 of the donors, 250 to 350 Gb of sequence data and 117 million unique TCR beta sequences from about 179 million T cells were reported. An early release that covered several hundred HLA-typed donors contained around 300 gigabases of sequencing data and 70 million to 100 million unique TCR sequences. Of the approximately 400 genotyped donors, 65% to 90% fell in the genetic ancestry cluster associated with self-reported Caucasian donors. The study aimed to test whether cataloging public T cell receptors could reveal signatures of past pathogen exposure. The study used immunosequencing to profile the T cell repertoires of more than 650 subjects and linked those repertoires to cytomegalovirus serostatus. A separate validation cohort of 100 to 150 different subjects was used in addition to the roughly 670-subject first cohort. The study combined high-throughput TCR immunosequencing, statistical association of individual TCRs with disease status, and machine learning to predict cytomegalovirus infection status. A later analysis re-analyzed previously published TCR beta repertoires from 666 donors and added high-resolution HLA genotyping to study TCR occurrence patterns. The later analysis used no new phenotypic data to find candidate immune exposures, relying instead on TCR beta sequences and their occurrence across donors. An earlier analysis of 587 of the donors used high-throughput TCR beta sequencing to judge whether each TCR beta V gene segment behaved as functional or pseudogenic. Donor age, sex, ethnicity and CMV serostatus were collected together with the repertoire data. A later genetic analysis used genome-wide SNP genotypes for about 65% of the 666 donors, treating that subset as a discovery cohort. Every discovery cohort repertoire had been produced on one sequencing platform. Both class I and class II loci were covered by HLA typing, at four-digit resolution. Typing coverage differed by locus: A, B, C, DRB1 and DQB1 were typed in roughly 620-630 donors, DQA1 in roughly 510, DPA1 in approximately 610, and DPB1 in just under 490. About five DR-DQ haplotypes were handled as single units for association and clustering, since linkage in the cohort was strong. Among 398 genotyped donors of the cohort, an average of approximately 220,000 unique TCR beta nucleotide sequences was sequenced per donor, of which about 19% were non-productive.

Overall study results and their limits: Correlated functional status among segregating V segments might be attributable to linkage disequilibrium, but an unknown experimental factor could not be ruled out. Compared with the approximately 600-donor mean, donors in an Asian-associated ancestry cluster had fewer N-insertions in productive TCRs, according to a later genetic analysis. Cytomegalovirus status was reported to be diagnosed by the classifier with high specificity and sensitivity in both the original and validation cohorts. A cluster of highly shared sequence variants was judged likely to represent a technical artifact of the sequencing pipeline. Most TCR sequences were observed very rarely across donors, whereas some public TCRs were present in many individuals. The presence/absence analyses assumed that sequencing depth was roughly uniform across donors, and that assumption may not be true. An earlier analysis of around 600 of the donors showed that most TCR beta V segments appeared in productive rearrangements either about 87% or about 30% of the time, which broadly matched IMGT annotations. V-gene and J-gene trimming of TCR beta chains was associated with a missense DCLRE1C variant in a later genetic analysis, and the association was replicated in an independent cohort. According to a later analysis, TCR association rates differed among HLA loci, with DRB1 alleles showing the most associated TCRs and HLA-C alleles showing the fewest. Strong co-occurrence of HLA alleles, especially DR and DQ, made assigning TCR associations to individual alleles difficult. A total of roughly 160 TCR beta chains were listed by the study as associated with cytomegalovirus. Several of the top co-occurrence clusters appeared to be linked to parvovirus B19, influenza, CMV and Epstein-Barr virus, according to a later analysis. Only TCR beta chains were sequenced in this cohort, and the absence of alpha or paired-chain data limited detectable features. At a false discovery rate of 0.05, a later analysis linked 16,951 TCR beta sequences to specific HLA alleles. A further reported finding was that TCR beta sequences accurately predicted the HLA-A and HLA-B alleles for most subjects in the first cohort. Because HLA typing was unavailable for some donors at each locus, only the typed subset was used in association tests. In vitro tests confirmed that a few of the cytomegalovirus-associated TCR beta chains recognize cytomegalovirus antigens. According to a later analysis, most CMV-associated TCR beta chains appeared to be HLA-restricted, and the HLA associations seemed to be driven largely by CMV exposure. Because the 87-base-pair reads could not distinguish some IMGT-functional V segments, including TRBV6-2 and TRBV6-3, those segments were excluded. The authors suggested that the approach could potentially be generalized to other disease states and immunological phenotypes. Compared with equally common non-associated chains, HLA-associated TCR beta chains in a later analysis were more clonally expanded and had lower generation probabilities. The earlier analysis of approximately 560 of the donors excluded seventeen rarely observed V segments, including chromosome 9 orphons, because counts were too low. CMV serostatus was the only immune exposure information available for the cohort.

The cohort consisted of hundreds of healthy bone marrow donors. Cohort members were all nominally healthy when sampled, although unrecorded immune exposures were likely present. The donor was CMV seropositive and belonged to the group of 250 to 350 seropositive cohort members. Every donor gave a peripheral blood sample, and the peripheral blood mononuclear cells from that sample were used for TCR beta sequencing. Genomic DNA was extracted from the blood cell samples with the Qiagen DNeasy Blood Extraction Kit. The sequence joins TRBV14 to TRBJ1-2; the D gene cannot be resolved reliably. The sequence was obtained from a woman aged 40 to 50 in good health and CMV-seropositive. Specimen: PBMCs. CDR3 reads: CASSPQGLYYGYTF. The sequenced DNA is TGTGCCAGCAGCCCCCAAGGACTTTACTATGGCTACACCTTC.